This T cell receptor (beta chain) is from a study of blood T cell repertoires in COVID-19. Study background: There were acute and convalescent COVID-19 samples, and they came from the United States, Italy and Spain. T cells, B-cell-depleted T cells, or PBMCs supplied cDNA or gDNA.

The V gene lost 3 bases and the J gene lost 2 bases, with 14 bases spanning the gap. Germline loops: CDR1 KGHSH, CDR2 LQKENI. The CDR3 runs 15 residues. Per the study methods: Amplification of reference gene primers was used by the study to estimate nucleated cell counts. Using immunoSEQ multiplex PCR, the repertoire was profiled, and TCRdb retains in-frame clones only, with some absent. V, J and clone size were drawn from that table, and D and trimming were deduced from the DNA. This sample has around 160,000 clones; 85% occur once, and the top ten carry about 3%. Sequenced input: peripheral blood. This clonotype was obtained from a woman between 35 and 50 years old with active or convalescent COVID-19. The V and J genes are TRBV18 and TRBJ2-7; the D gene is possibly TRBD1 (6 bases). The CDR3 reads CASSPQGSGPYEQYF. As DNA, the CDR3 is TGTGCCAGCTCACCCCAGGGGTCAGGCCCCTACGAGCAGTACTTC.